Sequencing of this T cell receptor beta chain was carried out in a study of sequential checkpoint blockade in melanoma. On the study more broadly: Arm A got nivolumab then ipilimumab; arm B the reverse, 1:1. Both treatment sequences were followed by maintenance nivolumab.

Noted treatment: randomized to nivolumab then ipilimumab (arm A) or the reverse (arm B). None of the patients previously received DNA-damaging chemotherapy. Sorted cells were live CD3+CD8+, lacking CD19 and CD56, from PBMCs. The CDR3 length is 18 residues. V trimming: 1 base; J trimming: 1 base; junction bases outside the gene matches: 8. The germline V gene has CDR1 MNHEY and CDR2 SMNVEV (reference sequence). The protocol was immunoSEQ multiplex PCR, while the TCRdb copy is restricted to in-frame clones and leaves out a portion. Of 15,000 to 20,000 clones in the sample, around 92% are singletons; the top ten hold about 23%.

The receptor's source is a human donor with melanoma. The rearrangement joins TRBV27 to TRBJ1-5; TRBD1 matches at 9 bases. Sequenced here: CD8+ T cells sorted from blood (inferred from file names), sampled from a patient given nivolumab and ipilimumab in sequence. The DNA for the CDR3 is TGTGCCAGCAGTTTATACGGTACAGGGGGCCGGAGCAATCAGCCCCAGCATTTT. It is translated as CASSLYGTGGRSNQPQHF.